The rows below give T cell receptor beta chains drawn from one sample of a study of metastatic and nonmetastatic thyroid tumors. TCRdb recomputed clones from the PCR reads via MiXCR. The table lists 91,000 or so clones, 10% to 15% of them singletons. Sequencing was performed on blood. The receptor source for this set is a female donor with papillary thyroid cancer or a benign thyroid nodule (not recorded which). Some clones in this sample may be carry-over from other donors' samples. The conserved cysteine and the conserved F or W are not part of the CDR3 here.

>TRBV6-6|TRBJ2-2
ASSYAGGATGELF
>TRBV4-3|TRBJ2-7
ASSQEWGGSYEQY
>TRBV14|TRBJ1-4
ASSQEKGGRRTNEKLF
>TRBV27|TRBJ1-1
ASSLFGSRVTEAF
>TRBV30|TRBJ2-1
AGQGSGQF
>TRBV5-6|TRBJ1-6
ASSFLQSPLH
>TRBV20-1|TRBJ2-7
SARSRVHEQY
>TRBV6-5|TRBJ2-1
ASSGTSGRIPYNEQF
>TRBV28|TRBJ1-1
ASSLSGGANTEAF
>TRBV7-2|TRBJ2-5
ASSLAGTSGRGRETQY
>TRBV5-5|TRBJ2-2
ASSLVVVGPGELF
>TRBV20-1|TRBJ2-1
SARGVGAELLYNEQF
>TRBV11-1|TRBJ2-3
ASSSELAGFVTDTQY
>TRBV27|TRBJ2-7
ASSPTGREAYEQY
>TRBV20-1|TRBJ2-7
SARETAVPYEQY
>TRBV5-1|TRBJ2-3
ASSLQAGETDTQY
>TRBV5-8|TRBJ2-7
ASSLEVRRFGQY
>TRBV24-1|TRBJ2-2
ATSGRSGNTGELF
>TRBV5-4|TRBJ2-3
ASSLDREVGRTQY
>TRBV9|TRBJ2-7
ASSDGTGDYEQY
>TRBV5-1|TRBJ2-7
ASSTGTGRNEQY
>TRBV20-1|TRBJ2-2
SARATGELF
>TRBV9|TRBJ2-6
ASSAPTRGTPSGANVLT
>TRBV20-1|TRBJ2-7
SARDHRRGSGEQY
>TRBV20-1|TRBJ2-7
SASYTSGSPYEQY
>TRBV30|TRBJ2-3
AWKGGTFGTDTQY
>TRBV19|TRBJ2-3
ASSIIGTDTQY
>TRBV9|TRBJ2-1
ASSSSNEQF
>TRBV5-1|TRBJ2-5
ASGEQRETQY
>TRBV20-1|TRBJ2-1
SDRHSSGRYNEQF
>TRBV14|TRBJ2-5
ASSQGGRQETQY
>TRBV15|TRBJ2-6
ATSKQGLCSGANVLT
>TRBV19|TRBJ1-5
ASSIDPGRPQH
>TRBV7-9|TRBJ2-1
ASSLPMAAEQF
>TRBV7-8|TRBJ2-3
ASSSLSPLAGATDTQY
>TRBV7-8|TRBJ2-3
ASSFRGQGAYTDTQY
>TRBV3-1|TRBJ2-6
ASSPRLAGFGANVLT
>TRBV7-9|TRBJ2-6
ASGSWDSGANVLT
>TRBV12-3/TRBV12-4|TRBJ2-7
ASKKGRSYEQY
>TRBV6-2/TRBV6-3|TRBJ2-2
ASSKRLKSGELF
>TRBV19|TRBJ2-5
ASSASGVETQY
>TRBV11-2|TRBJ2-1
ASSLGWDSGRLDYEQF
>TRBV7-8|TRBJ1-1
ASSRGQNTEAF
>TRBV7-9|TRBJ1-1
ASSQPPGETEAF
>TRBV18|TRBJ2-1
ASSPPSGLLSYNEQF
>TRBV4-1|TRBJ1-1
ASSQRLGTEAF
>TRBV9|TRBJ2-7
ASSPRDGYEQY
>TRBV20-1|TRBJ2-7
SARDVATVYEQY
>TRBV28|TRBJ1-6
ATRATSNSPLH
>TRBV9|TRBJ1-5
ASSVGGTTNQPQH
>TRBV18|TRBJ2-7
ASSPLESYEQY
>TRBV19|TRBJ2-7
ASSNSWGYEQY
>TRBV15|TRBJ1-3
ATSRDRGLGGNTIY
>TRBV4-2|TRBJ2-7
ASSPRGDTSGRSSYEQY
>TRBV11-2|TRBJ1-6
ASSLVFSDNSPLH
>TRBV6-1|TRBJ2-3
ASRGYQGRRDTQY